A selection of T cell receptor beta chains follows, all from one sample in a study of identical twins. TCRdb reprocessed the 5' RACE reads with MiXCR, giving one entry per CDR3 protein. Of 410,000 or so distinct CDR3 sequences in the sample, about 18% were seen once. Specimen: naive T cells sorted from blood. The receptors stem from a man in his forties or fifties in good health. Both conserved end residues are part of each CDR3. The order of the fields is V gene, clone size, J gene, D gene, CDR3 DNA, CDR3 protein. D genes are given only for firm matches. Some rows have no size entry. The others give once, few or many, or a class for an expanded clone.

>TRBV7-9|NA|TRBJ2-1|TRBD2
TGTGCCAGCAGCTTAGCGAAGACGGGGGGGCGTCTTAATGAGCAGTTCTTC
CASSLAKTGGRLNEQFF
>TRBV28|NA|TRBJ2-7|NA
TGTGCCAGCAGTTTAGGGCCGGGACTTAGCTACGAGCAGTACTTC
CASSLGPGLSYEQYF
>TRBV20-1|many|TRBJ2-7|NA
TGCAGTGCTCGCCCGGGGTCGGGAAACGAGCAGTACTTC
CSARPGSGNEQYF
>TRBV10-3|NA|TRBJ2-1|NA
TGTGCCATCAGTGAGGGGGGAGAGGGTGAGCAGTTCTTC
CAISEGGEGEQFF
>TRBV5-1|many|TRBJ2-5|TRBD1
TGCGCCAGCAGCGACCAGGGACAGGAGGCTCAGACCCAGTACTTC
CASSDQGQEAQTQYF
>TRBV6-5|many|TRBJ2-3|TRBD2
TGTGCCAGCAGTTCTACGGGACTAGCGGGGGCGACAGATACGCAGTATTTT
CASSSTGLAGATDTQYF
>TRBV7-2|NA|TRBJ2-7|NA
TGTGCCAGCAGCCCCGAGGGACTGTCGGGCCACGAGCAGTACTTC
CASSPEGLSGHEQYF
>TRBV20-1|many|TRBJ2-7|TRBD1
TGCAGTCCGGGACAGTACTACGAGCAGTACTTC
CSPGQYYEQYF
>TRBV24-1|NA|TRBJ2-1|TRBD1
TGTGCCACCAGTGGGGACAGGGTGATGAATGAGCAGTTCTTC
CATSGDRVMNEQFF
>TRBV12-3/TRBV12-4|many|TRBJ2-2|NA
TGTGCCAGCAGTTTAAAACTTGGCCGGGCAGGGGGAGGTCGGAACACCGGGGAGCTGTTTTTT
CASSLKLGRAGGGRNTGELFF
>TRBV4-1|NA|TRBJ2-5|TRBD2
TGCGCCAGCAGCCTCAGCGGTATGAGCGGGGGTCGGGAGACCCAGTACTTC
CASSLSGMSGGRETQYF
>TRBV20-1|many|TRBJ2-7|TRBD2
TGCAGTGCTAGAGTTAGCGGGAGCGGCTACGAGCAGTACTTC
CSARVSGSGYEQYF
>TRBV29-1|many|TRBJ2-3|TRBD1
TGCAGCGTTGACCGACCACAGGGGGCAACAGATACGCAGTATTTT
CSVDRPQGATDTQYF
>TRBV28|NA|TRBJ1-5|TRBD1
TGTGCCAGCAGCAAGACAGGGATCAATAATCAGCCCCAGCATTTT
CASSKTGINNQPQHF
>TRBV7-2|NA|TRBJ1-5|TRBD1
TGTGCCAGCAGCCCTACAGGGGCTTTGAGCAGTCAGCCCCAGCATTTT
CASSPTGALSSQPQHF
>TRBV29-1|many|TRBJ1-2|NA
TGCAGCGTTGGCGGGGGGGCGGGCTATGGCTACACCTTC
CSVGGGAGYGYTF
>TRBV18|NA|TRBJ1-1|NA
TGTGCCAGCTCACCATTTTTATCTACGGCTCAAACTGAAGCTTTCTTT
CASSPFLSTAQTEAFF
>TRBV6-1|few|TRBJ2-1|NA
TGTGCCAGCAGTGAAGCGTATGGGGTCTTC
CASSEAYGVF
>TRBV9|many|TRBJ2-7|TRBD1
TGTGCCAGCAGCGCCGGGACAGGGTACGAGCAGTACTTC
CASSAGTGYEQYF
>TRBV6-2/TRBV6-3|NA|TRBJ2-7|NA
TGTGCCAGCAGCCGGGAGATCTACGAGCAGTACTTC
CASSREIYEQYF
>TRBV7-9|few|TRBJ2-7|TRBD2
TGTGCCAGCAGCTCCAGCCCCGGGACTAGCGGGAGGAACGAGCAGTACTTC
CASSSSPGTSGRNEQYF
>TRBV5-1|many|TRBJ2-2|NA
TGCGCCAGCAGCTTGGAGTTTTCGTCCGGGGAGCTGTTTTTT
CASSLEFSSGELFF
>TRBV29-1|NA|TRBJ2-3|NA
TGCAGCGTTGCGGGGCAGGCCTCTAGCACAGATACGCAGTATTTT
CSVAGQASSTDTQYF
>TRBV29-1|NA|TRBJ1-1|NA
TGCAGCGTCCAGCGCGGAGTGGCTGAAGCTTTCTTT
CSVQRGVAEAFF
>TRBV2|NA|TRBJ1-4|NA
TGTGCCAGCAGTGAGGGTCGGATTAATGAAAAACTGTTTTTT
CASSEGRINEKLFF
>TRBV15|many|TRBJ2-5|TRBD2
TGTGCCACCAGCAGAGCTGGACTAGCGGGGGGGCAATACCAGTACTTC
CATSRAGLAGGQYQYF
>TRBV9|few|TRBJ2-1|NA
TGTGCCAGCAGCGTCGAGCCGGGAGTAGGCTACAATGAGCAGTTCTTC
CASSVEPGVGYNEQFF
>TRBV25-1|NA|TRBJ2-3|TRBD2
TGTGCCAGCAGTGCGGGACTAGCGGGACCCCATGGGGATACGCAGTATTTT
CASSAGLAGPHGDTQYF
>TRBV5-1|NA|TRBJ2-7|NA
TGCGCCAGCAGCTTGTGGGACGGAGGCTACGAGCAGTACTTC
CASSLWDGGYEQYF
>TRBV18|NA|TRBJ2-2|TRBD2
TGTGCCAGCTCACCAGGACTAGCGGAGAGACCCCCGAGCACCGGGGAGCTGTTTTTT
CASSPGLAERPPSTGELFF
>TRBV5-1|NA|TRBJ2-7|TRBD2
TGCGCCAGCAGCCGGGAGGGCTACGAGCAGTACTTC
CASSREGYEQYF
>TRBV5-1|many|TRBJ2-3|TRBD1
TGCGCCAGCAGCTGGCAGGGGGCCACAGATACGCAGTATTTT
CASSWQGATDTQYF
>TRBV28|few|TRBJ2-5|TRBD2
TGTGCCAGCAGTAGGGGACTAGCGGGGCAAGAGACCCAGTACTTC
CASSRGLAGQETQYF
>TRBV25-1|few|TRBJ2-7|NA
TGTGCCAGCAGCCCAGAAGGTAACTCATTACACGAGCAGTACTTC
CASSPEGNSLHEQYF
>TRBV7-2|few|TRBJ2-3|TRBD2
TGTGCCAGCAGTGAAACTAGCGGGAGGGCAACAGATACGCAGTATTTT
CASSETSGRATDTQYF
>TRBV5-1|many|TRBJ2-3|NA
TGCGCCAGCAGCTTGGTTGGGGGAAAGCCAGATACGCAGTATTTT
CASSLVGGKPDTQYF
>TRBV4-3|NA|TRBJ1-5|NA
TGCGCCAGCAGCCAAAACGTAGTATCGGGCAATCAGCCCCAGCATTTT
CASSQNVVSGNQPQHF
>TRBV4-2|many|TRBJ1-2|NA
TGTGCCAGCAGCCAAGATTTACAGTCCTTCTATGGCTACACCTTC
CASSQDLQSFYGYTF
>TRBV5-1|few|TRBJ2-4|TRBD1
TGCGCCAGCAGCCCTTCGACAGGGAAGCTTAACCCTAAAAACATTCAGTACTTC
CASSPSTGKLNPKNIQYF
>TRBV6-2/TRBV6-3|NA|TRBJ2-5|TRBD1
TGTGCCAGCAGCCTTACAGGGGGCGGTGAGACCCAGTACTTC
CASSLTGGGETQYF
>TRBV6-1|many|TRBJ2-7|TRBD1
TGTGCCAGTCGAGGAGGTCAGGGGGCTTTCTACTGGGACGAGCAGTACTTC
CASRGGQGAFYWDEQYF
>TRBV5-6|NA|TRBJ1-2|NA
TGTGCCAGCAGCTCCGGCTTTCGGGGGAACGGCTACACCTTC
CASSSGFRGNGYTF
>TRBV2|few|TRBJ1-5|TRBD1
TGTGCCAGCGGGGGTGGGGACAGATATAGCAATCAGCCCCAGCATTTT
CASGGGDRYSNQPQHF
>TRBV3-1|NA|TRBJ1-2|NA
TGTGCCAGCAGCCATGCGGTCTATGGCTACACCTTC
CASSHAVYGYTF
>TRBV11-2|NA|TRBJ2-7|TRBD2
TGTGCCAGCAGCTTCGGGACTAGTGATATCGACTCCTACGAGCAGTACTTC
CASSFGTSDIDSYEQYF
>TRBV20-1|many|TRBJ2-7|TRBD1
TGCAGTGTACCGGGACAGGGAGACGAGCAGTACTTC
CSVPGQGDEQYF
>TRBV28|few|TRBJ2-2|TRBD1
TGTGCCAGCAGTCGAAGACAGGGGCGTACCGGGGAGCTGTTTTTT
CASSRRQGRTGELFF
>TRBV7-2|NA|TRBJ2-1|NA
TGTGCCAGCAGCCCTGGGGCTAATCCGTTCTTC
CASSPGANPFF
>TRBV5-1|few|TRBJ2-1|NA
TGCGCCAGCAGCAGGACGGGGGCGGCCTACAATGAGCAGTTCTTC
CASSRTGAAYNEQFF
>TRBV13|NA|TRBJ2-7|NA
TGTGCCAGCAAGAGGGGGGCCTCCTACGAGCAGTACTTC
CASKRGASYEQYF
>TRBV12-3/TRBV12-4|NA|TRBJ2-7|NA
TGTGCCAGCCGAAGGGGCTCACACGAGCAGTACTTC
CASRRGSHEQYF
>TRBV7-2|NA|TRBJ2-1|NA
TGTGCCAGCAGCGGGCAAAGCCTTTACAATGAGCAGTTCTTC
CASSGQSLYNEQFF
>TRBV20-1|many|TRBJ1-2|NA
TGCAGTGCTATATTGGATGGCTACACCTTC
CSAILDGYTF